The 12 T cell receptor beta chains given below trace back to one sample, sequenced in a study of blood T cell repertoires in COVID-19. TCRdb's copy holds only in-frame clones and misses some; the assay was immunoSEQ multiplex PCR. The table has approximately 250,000 clones, 86% seen once. Sequenced sample: peripheral blood. All receptors derive from a middle-aged man with active or convalescent COVID-19.

This chain uses TRBV18 with TRBJ1-5; D is perhaps TRBD1 (5 bases). Germline assignment: CDR1 KGHSH and CDR2 LQKENI. Trimming removed 4 bases at V and 6 bases at J, with 13 bases between. The CDR3 has 14 amino acids. This CDR3 is CASSLGGVGQPQHF. Written as DNA, the CDR3 is TGTGCCAGCTCACTGGGAGGGGTAGGTCAGCCCCAGCATTTT.

V is TRBV13 and J is TRBJ2-5, with a possible D match to TRBD2 (7 bases). The CDR3 length is 18 residues. Germline V gene sequence: CDR1 PRHDT, CDR2 FYEKMQ (reference sequence). Deletions cut 5 bases from V and 4 bases from J, with 26 bases between. In DNA, the CDR3 is TGTGCCAGCAGCCAACAGTGGTCGCGGGGGCCCGTAGGAGAGACCCAGTACTTC. It yields the protein CASSQQWSRGPVGETQYF.

This chain uses TRBV7-2 with TRBJ1-3; a weak D match, TRBD1 (5 bases). Germline V gene lookup returns CDR1 SGHTA and CDR2 FQGNSA. Between the trimmed V and J ends, which lost 3 bases and 4 bases, there was a span of 13 bases. This CDR3 region has 15 residues. CDR3 sequence reads: CASSFSPGQGNTIYF. The CDR3 DNA reads as TGTGCCAGCAGCTTCTCTCCAGGGCAGGGAAACACCATATATTTT.

The chain joins TRBV4-1 to TRBJ2-7; tentative D call: TRBD2 (7 bases). Germline V gene sequence: CDR1 MGHRA, CDR2 YSYEKL. Trimming left V 0 bases short and J 3 bases short, with 12 bases between. The CDR3 is 15 residues long. CDR3 DNA sequence: TGCGCCAGCAGCCAAGATAGAGGGGGGGTCTACGAGCAGTACTTC. This codes for CASSQDRGGVYEQYF.

This chain connects TRBV9 to TRBJ2-3, with TRBD1 identical over 7 bases. J gave up 5 bases and V 0 bases, and 9 bases lay outside the gene matches. The CDR3 consists of 16 residues. Germline-derived CDR1 and CDR2 are SGDLS and YYNGEE. CDR3 sequence: CASSVETGRGLDTQYF. The CDR3 region has the DNA TGTGCCAGCAGCGTAGAGACCGGAAGGGGGCTAGATACGCAGTATTTT.

This clone is a singleton in its sample. The chain is built from TRBV7-3 and TRBJ2-1; TRBD2 aligns across 7 bases. Germline V lookup: CDR1 SGHTA, CDR2 FQGTGA. The V segment lost 0 bases and the J segment 9 bases; nucleotides outside the gene matches: 5. The CDR3 covers 14 residues. The CDR3 nucleotides read TGTGCCAGCAGCTTAACTAGCGGGCGGGGTGAGCAGTTCTTC. Translated: CASSLTSGRGEQFF. Looking up the rest from reference TRBV7-3 and TRBJ2-1 gives the full variable domain: GAGVSQTPSNKVTEKGKYVELRCDPISGHTALYWYRQSLGQGPEFLIYFQGTGAADDSGLPNDRFFAVRPEGSVSTLKIQRTERGDSAVYLCASSLTSGRGEQFFGPGTRLTVL.

The chain uses TRBV5-4 and TRBJ2-2; no definite D call. Trimming took 0 bases from V and 2 from J, leaving 8 bases between them. CDR1 SGHNT and CDR2 YYREEE come from the germline V gene (reference sequence). The CDR3 totals 15 residues. The CDR3 DNA reads as TGTGCCAGCAGCTTGGCTTCAGATAACACCGGGGAGCTGTTTTTT. Its protein product is CASSLASDNTGELFF.

This clone has more than one count but fewer than ten. The rearrangement joins TRBV4-1 to TRBJ2-1, with 8 bases identical to TRBD1. Losses at the gene ends were 4 bases for V and 3 bases for J; bases not matched to a gene: 8. From germline, CDR1 is MGHRA and CDR2 YSYEKL. The CDR3 runs 16 residues. The CDR3 here is CASSRTQGTGYNEQFF. CDR3 nucleotides: TGCGCCAGCAGCCGCACACAGGGGACAGGCTACAATGAGCAGTTCTTC.

This clone was seen just once. The rearrangement links TRBV28 to TRBJ1-5, with 7 bases that match TRBD1. Germline trimming cut 5 bases from V and 5 bases from J; bases unmatched to any gene: 6. Germline CDR1 and CDR2: MDHEN and SYDVKM. The CDR3 has 14 amino acids. The CDR3 coding sequence is TGTGCCAGCAGTACCCCGACAGGGCATCAGCCCCAGCATTTT. Encoded protein: CASSTPTGHQPQHF.

The CDR3 DNA reads as TGCGCCAGCAGGCTAGCGGGCGCTAACAATGAGCAGTTCTTC. This gives the protein CASRLAGANNEQFF. J is TRBJ2-1 and V is TRBV10-2; the match to TRBD2 covers 8 bases. Germline V gives CDR1 WSHSY, CDR2 SAAADI. This CDR3 is built from 14 residues. V was clipped by 6 bases and J by 5 bases; unmatched bases: 6.

The gene calls are TRBV5-1 and TRBJ1-1; the D gene is possibly TRBD1 (5 bases). This CDR3 has 13 amino acids. With 4 bases removed from V and 1 base from J, the gap between germline ends came to 8 bases. Per the germline V gene, CDR1 is SGHRS and CDR2 is YFSETQ. The CDR3 is CASSIQANTEAFF. CDR3 nucleotide sequence: TGCGCCAGCAGCATACAGGCGAACACTGAAGCTTTCTTT.

The chain links TRBV9 to TRBJ2-7; D remains ambiguous. There are 13 residues in the CDR3. CDR1 and CDR2 from the germline V gene are SGDLS and YYNGEE. Trimming removed 1 base from V and 5 bases from J, with 10 bases in between. The CDR3 loop reads CASSVFYSDEQYF. CDR3 bases: TGTGCCAGCAGCGTATTCTATTCCGACGAGCAGTACTTC.